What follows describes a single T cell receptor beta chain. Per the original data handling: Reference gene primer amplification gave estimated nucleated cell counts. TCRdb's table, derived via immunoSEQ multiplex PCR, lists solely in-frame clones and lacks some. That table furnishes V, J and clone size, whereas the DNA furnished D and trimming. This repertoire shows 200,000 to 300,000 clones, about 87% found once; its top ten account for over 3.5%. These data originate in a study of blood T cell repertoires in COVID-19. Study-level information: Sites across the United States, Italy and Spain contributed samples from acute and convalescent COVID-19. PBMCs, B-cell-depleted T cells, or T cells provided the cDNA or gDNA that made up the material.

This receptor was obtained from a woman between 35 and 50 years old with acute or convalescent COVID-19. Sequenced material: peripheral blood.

This chain's CDR3 is CASSPPSVNTGELFF. CDR3 DNA: TGTGCCAGCTCACCACCTAGCGTAAACACCGGGGAGCTGTTTTTT. The chain recombines TRBV18 with TRBJ2-2, with a weak D call TRBD2 (5 bases). Germline V gives CDR1 KGHSH, CDR2 LQKENI. The CDR3 covers 15 residues. Between the trimmed V and J ends, which lost 0 bases and 2 bases, there was a span of 7 bases.